This T cell receptor beta chain emerged from a study of blood T cell repertoires in COVID-19. V shed 6 bases and J shed 1 base, with 16 bases lying between them. CDR3 length: 15 amino acids. Germline-derived CDR1 and CDR2 are LNHDA and SQIVND (reference sequence). Data came from immunoSEQ multiplex PCR; TCRdb stores just in-frame clones and leaves some out. The data contain 200,000 or so clones, 80% of them singletons. The origin of this receptor is a human donor in a cohort sampled during active COVID-19. Sequencing input: peripheral blood. V and J are TRBV19 and TRBJ2-7, with D tentatively TRBD2 (6 bases). The CDR3 reads CASRKTGTQSYEQYF. The CDR3 DNA sequence: TGTGCCAGTAGGAAAACCGGGACTCAGTCCTACGAGCAGTACTTC. The full variable domain, in which reference TRBV19 and TRBJ2-7 provide the parts outside the CDR3, is DGGITQSPKYLFRKEGQNVTLSCEQNLNHDAMYWYRQDPGQGLRLIYYSQIVNDFQKGDIAEGYSVSREKKESFPLTVTSAQKNPTAFYLCASRKTGTQSYEQYFGPGTRLTVT.